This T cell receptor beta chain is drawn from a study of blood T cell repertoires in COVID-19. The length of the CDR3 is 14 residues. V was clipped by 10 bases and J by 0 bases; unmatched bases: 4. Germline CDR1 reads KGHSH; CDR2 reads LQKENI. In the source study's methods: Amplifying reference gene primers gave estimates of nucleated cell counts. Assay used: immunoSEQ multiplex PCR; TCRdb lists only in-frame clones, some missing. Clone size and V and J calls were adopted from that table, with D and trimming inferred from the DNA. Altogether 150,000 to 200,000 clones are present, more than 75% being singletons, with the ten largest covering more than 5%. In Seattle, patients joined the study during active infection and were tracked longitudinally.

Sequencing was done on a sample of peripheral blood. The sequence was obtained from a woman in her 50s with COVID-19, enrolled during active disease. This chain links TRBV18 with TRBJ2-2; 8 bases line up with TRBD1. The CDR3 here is CATRGQANTGELFF. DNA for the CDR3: TGTGCCACCCGGGGACAGGCGAACACCGGGGAGCTGTTTTTT.